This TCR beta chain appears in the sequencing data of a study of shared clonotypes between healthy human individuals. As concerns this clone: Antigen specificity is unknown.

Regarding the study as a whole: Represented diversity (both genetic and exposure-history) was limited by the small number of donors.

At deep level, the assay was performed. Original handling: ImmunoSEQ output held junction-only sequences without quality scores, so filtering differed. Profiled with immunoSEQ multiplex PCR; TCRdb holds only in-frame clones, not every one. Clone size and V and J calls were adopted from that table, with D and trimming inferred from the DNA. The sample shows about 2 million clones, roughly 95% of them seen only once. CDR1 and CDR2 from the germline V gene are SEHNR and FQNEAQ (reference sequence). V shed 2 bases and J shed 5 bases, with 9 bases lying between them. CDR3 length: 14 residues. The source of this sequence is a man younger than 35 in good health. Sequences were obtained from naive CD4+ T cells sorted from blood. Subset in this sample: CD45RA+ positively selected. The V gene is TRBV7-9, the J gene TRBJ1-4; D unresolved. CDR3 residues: CASSLLGKNEKLFF. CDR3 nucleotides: TGTGCCAGCAGCTTATTGGGAAAAAATGAAAAACTGTTTTTT.